The 19 T cell receptor beta chains given below trace back to one sample, sequenced in a study of blood T cells in healthy people across ages. A second roughly 6 to 11 cycle PCR used barcoded and J-beta primers. TCRdb reprocessed the 5' RACE reads via MiXCR and lists one record per CDR3 protein. The profile shows roughly 700,000 distinct CDR3 sequences, about half of them singletons. The sample taken for sequencing was blood. All receptors derive from a woman aged 55-70 years in good health.

The V call is TRBV7-3, the J call TRBJ2-5, with D perhaps being TRBD1 or TRBD2 (6 bases each). V dropped 1 base and J dropped 6 bases, with 9 bases sitting between them. The germline gives CDR1 SGHTA, CDR2 FQGTGA. CDR3 length: 13 amino acids. DNA of the CDR3: TGTGCCAGCAGCTTAAGAGGGGGGCAGACCCAGTACTTC. As protein: CASSLRGGQTQYF.

V gene TRBV5-1 combines with J gene TRBJ2-5; 8 bases fit TRBD2. This CDR3 spans 14 amino acids. Germline V gene lookup returns CDR1 SGHRS and CDR2 YFSETQ. J gave up 1 base and V 4 bases, and 3 bases lay outside the gene matches. Here the CDR3 reads CASSPTSVQETQYF. CDR3 bases: TGCGCCAGCAGCCCGACTAGCGTCCAAGAGACCCAGTACTTC.

The chain joins TRBV5-1 to TRBJ2-7, with D perhaps TRBD1 (6 bases). V was shortened by 5 bases and J by 5 bases, with 17 bases between the two germline ends. In germline, CDR1 is SGHRS, CDR2 YFSETQ. This CDR3 comprises 14 residues. CDR3 amino acids: CASRRDPRDNEQYF. The CDR3 DNA sequence: TGCGCCAGCAGACGGGATCCCCGGGACAACGAGCAGTACTTC.

Regarding this clonotype: It may be a read error: a sequence one base away is much more abundant. CDR3: CASSRNGGRSYERYF. CDR3 coding DNA: TGTGCCAGCAGCCGCAATGGCGGTCGCTCCTACGAGCGGTACTTC. The V call is TRBV7-3, the J call TRBJ2-4; no clear D. Trimming removed 5 bases from V and 15 bases from J, with 26 bases in between. The CDR3 runs 15 residues. Per the germline V gene, CDR1 is SGHTA and CDR2 is FQGTGA.

The chain carries TRBV28 and TRBJ2-1; D remains ambiguous. Germline V lookup: CDR1 MDHEN, CDR2 SYDVKM. The CDR3 totals 16 residues. Trimming stripped 5 bases from V and 0 bases from J, with 14 bases between. CDR3 protein: CASSLHGLSSYNEQFF. CDR3 bases: TGTGCCAGCAGTCTCCACGGGTTGAGCTCCTACAATGAGCAGTTCTTC. Drawing the rest from reference TRBV28 and TRBJ2-1, the complete variable domain is DVKVTQSSRYLVKRTGEKVFLECVQDMDHENMFWYRQDPGLGLRLIYFSYDVKMKEKGDIPEGYSVSREKKERFSLILESASTNQTSMYLCASSLHGLSSYNEQFFGPGTRLTVL.

This clonotype has only a few counts. The chain joins TRBV9 to TRBJ2-7; D not resolved. The germline V gene has CDR1 SGDLS and CDR2 YYNGEE. The CDR3 spans 12 residues. The V end was cut by 3 bases, the J end by 3 bases, with 7 bases between. CDR3 amino acids: CASSAMGYEQYF. The CDR3 nucleotides are TGTGCCAGCAGCGCCATGGGCTACGAGCAGTACTTC.

This clonotype was observed many times. The chain combines TRBV7-2 with TRBJ2-4; 7 bases align to TRBD2. Germline CDR1 reads SGHTA; CDR2 reads FQGNSA. The CDR3 extends over 17 amino acids. The V and J ends lost 4 bases and 7 bases, in that order; junction bases with no gene match: 16. CDR3 coding DNA: TGTGCCAGCAGCTCCCCACAAGGCGGGAGACTGAGGAACATTCAGTACTTC. Protein sequence: CASSSPQGGRLRNIQYF. The whole variable domain, remainder taken from reference TRBV7-2 and TRBJ2-4, is GAGVSQSPSNKVTEKGKDVELRCDPISGHTALYWYRQSLGQGLEFLIYFQGNSAPDKSGLPSDRFSAERTGGSVSTLTIQRTQQEDSAVYLCASSSPQGGRLRNIQYFGAGTRLSVL.

The chain employs TRBV7-2 and TRBJ2-1, with D possibly TRBD2 on 5 matching bases. Germline assignment: CDR1 SGHTA and CDR2 FQGNSA. The V gene lost 6 bases and the J gene lost 0 bases, with 9 bases spanning the gap. The CDR3 length is 14 residues. Here the CDR3 reads CASRRASSYNEQFF. As DNA, the CDR3 is TGTGCCAGCAGGAGGGCGAGCTCCTACAATGAGCAGTTCTTC.

This clonotype was observed a few times. This chain joins TRBV6-2 or TRBV6-3 and TRBJ2-7; D is uncertain. The V and J ends lost 2 bases and 2 bases respectively, with 10 bases between them. Germline V lookup: CDR1 MNHEY, CDR2 SVGEGT. The CDR3 has 14 amino acids. The CDR3 here is CASSYLGSTYEQYF. In DNA form, the CDR3 reads TGTGCCAGCAGTTACCTTGGATCCACCTACGAGCAGTACTTC.

Comments on this clonotype: Its ends do not fully match the called genes, so a read error is possible. V gene TRBV5-1 combines with J gene TRBJ2-2; TRBD1 might be the D (5 bases). The CDR3 has 14 residues. Per germline, CDR1 SGHRS and CDR2 YFSETQ. In DNA, the CDR3 is TGCACCAGCAGCTTGCAAGGGGACACCGGGGAGCTGTTTTTT. As protein: CTSSLQGDTGELFF.

V is TRBV20-1 and J is TRBJ1-3; D remains ambiguous. The CDR3 covers 13 residues. Trimming removed 3 bases from V and 8 bases from J, with 14 bases in between. Germline assignment: CDR1 DFQATT and CDR2 SNEGSKA (reference sequence). The chain's CDR3 is CSARTGVEHTIYF. The DNA of the CDR3 is TGCAGTGCTAGGACGGGAGTGGAACACACCATATATTTT.

A few counts support this clonotype. The J gene is TRBJ2-4, the V gene TRBV2; D is unresolved. In germline, CDR1 is SNHLY, CDR2 FYNNEI. Deletions cut 3 bases from V and 3 bases from J, with 12 bases between. CDR3 size: 15 residues. CDR3 bases: TGTGCCAGCAGTGACACTCGGACCAGCAAAAACATTCAGTACTTC. It encodes CASSDTRTSKNIQYF. Full variable domain (outside the CDR3, taken from reference TRBV2 and TRBJ2-4): EPEVTQTPSHQVTQMGQEVILRCVPISNHLYFYWYRQILGQKVEFLVSFYNNEISEKSEIFDDQFSVERPDGSNFTLKIRSTKLEDSAMYFCASSDTRTSKNIQYFGAGTRLSVL.

The rearrangement links TRBV20-1 to TRBJ2-7; weak D call: TRBD2 (6 bases). This CDR3 contains 11 residues. Per the germline V gene, CDR1 is DFQATT and CDR2 is SNEGSKA (reference sequence). Trimming took 5 bases from V and 5 from J, leaving 10 bases between them. CDR3 nucleotides: TGCAGTGCTTCTGGGGGGAACGAGCAGTACTTC. Translated: CSASGGNEQYF.

This clonotype was found a few times. The V gene is TRBV27, the J gene TRBJ2-7, with a weak D call TRBD2 (6 bases). The J call may be wrong; the DNA end is better matched by TRBJ2-5. The CDR3 is made up of 13 amino acids. The germline V gene encodes CDR1 MNHEY and CDR2 SMNVEV (reference sequence). As DNA, the CDR3 is TGTGCCAGCAGTTTACGAGGGACTGAGACCCAGTACTTC. Protein sequence: CASSLRGTETQYF.

This chain uses TRBV7-8 with TRBJ2-7, with unresolved D. The germline V gene has CDR1 SGHVS and CDR2 FQNEAQ. V lost 1 base to trimming and J lost 2 bases, with 9 bases between them. CDR3 length equals 14 residues. In nucleotides, the CDR3 is TGTGCCAGCAGCTTAGTAGCCCGAACCTACGAGCAGTACTTC. Translated: CASSLVARTYEQYF. The full variable domain, in which reference TRBV7-8 and TRBJ2-7 provide the parts outside the CDR3, is GAGVSQSPRYKVAKRGQDVALRCDPISGHVSLFWYQQALGQGPEFLTYFQNEAQLDKSGLPSDRFFAERPEGSVSTLKIQRTQQEDSAVYLCASSLVARTYEQYFGPGTRLTVT.

For this clonotype: This clone may be a read error of a much larger clone one base away. V is TRBV21-1 and J is TRBJ1-4; the tabulated D call, TRBD1, remains unverified against the DNA. TRBV21-1 is reported as a pseudogene. The CDR3 extends over 17 amino acids. In DNA, the CDR3 is TGTGCCAGCAGCAATAGGGGACAGAGCACAACTAATGAAAAACTGTTTTTT. Translating gives CASSNRGQSTTNEKLFF.

This chain links TRBV6-2 or TRBV6-3 with TRBJ2-1, with D perhaps TRBD1 or TRBD2 (5 bases each). The J call may be mistaken, given a closer DNA end match to TRBJ2-7. The CDR3 length is 15 residues. Germline assignment: CDR1 MNHEY and CDR2 SVGEGT. The CDR3 sequence is CASCFWDPTHNEQYF. The CDR3, as DNA: TGTGCCAGCTGCTTTTGGGACCCAACCCACAATGAGCAGTACTTC.

This CDR3 is CASRGSSDTQYF. The CDR3 DNA is TGCGCCAGCAGAGGGAGTTCAGATACGCAGTATTTT. This sequence joins TRBV4-1 and TRBJ2-3, with D perhaps matching TRBD2 (5 bases). Germline CDR1 reads MGHRA; CDR2 reads YSYEKL. The germline V and J ends were trimmed by 6 bases and 4 bases, with 8 bases remaining between them. The CDR3 is 12 amino acids.

V usage is TRBV9 and J usage is TRBJ2-3, with 13 bases fitting TRBD2. The germline CDR1 and CDR2 sequences are SGDLS and YYNGEE. This CDR3 region has 17 residues. After removal of 2 bases from V and 4 bases from J, the junction contained 7 bases not matched to a gene. In nucleotides, the CDR3 is TGTGCCAGCAGCGTGGGGACTAGCGGGACTATGCCAGATACGCAGTATTTT. It translates to CASSVGTSGTMPDTQYF.